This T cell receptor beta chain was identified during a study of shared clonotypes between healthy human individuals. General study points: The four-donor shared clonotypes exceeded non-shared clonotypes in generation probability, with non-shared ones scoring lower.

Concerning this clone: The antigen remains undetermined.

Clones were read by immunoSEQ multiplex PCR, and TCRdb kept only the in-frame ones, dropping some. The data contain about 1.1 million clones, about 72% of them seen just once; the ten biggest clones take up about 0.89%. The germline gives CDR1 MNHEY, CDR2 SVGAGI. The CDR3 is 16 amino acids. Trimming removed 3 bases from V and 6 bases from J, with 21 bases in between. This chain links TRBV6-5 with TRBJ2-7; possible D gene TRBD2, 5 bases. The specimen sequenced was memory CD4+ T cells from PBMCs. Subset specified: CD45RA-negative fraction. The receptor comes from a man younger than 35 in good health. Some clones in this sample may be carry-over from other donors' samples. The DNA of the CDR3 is TGTGCCAGCAGTTATTCGGGATGGGAGAGACGGGCCGAGCAGTACTTC. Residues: CASSYSGWERRAEQYF.